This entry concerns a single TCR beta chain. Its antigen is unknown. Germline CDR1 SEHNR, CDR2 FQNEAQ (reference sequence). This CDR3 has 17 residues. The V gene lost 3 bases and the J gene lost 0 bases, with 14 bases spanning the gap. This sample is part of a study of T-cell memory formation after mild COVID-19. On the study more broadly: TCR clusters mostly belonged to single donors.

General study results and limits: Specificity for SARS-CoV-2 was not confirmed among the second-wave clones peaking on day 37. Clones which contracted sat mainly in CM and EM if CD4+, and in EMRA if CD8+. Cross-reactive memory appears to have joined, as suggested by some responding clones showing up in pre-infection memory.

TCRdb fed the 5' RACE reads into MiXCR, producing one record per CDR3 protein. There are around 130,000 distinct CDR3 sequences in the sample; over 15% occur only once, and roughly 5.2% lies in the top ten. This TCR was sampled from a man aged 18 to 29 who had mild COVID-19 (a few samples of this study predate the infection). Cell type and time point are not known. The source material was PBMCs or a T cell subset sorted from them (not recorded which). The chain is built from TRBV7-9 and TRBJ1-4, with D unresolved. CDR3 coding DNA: TGTGCCAGCAGCTTTTACAGAGGCTCTTCAACTAATGAAAAACTGTTTTTT. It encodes CASSFYRGSSTNEKLFF.